The subject of this entry is one TCR beta chain. What this receptor recognizes is not known. Base qualities are not provided; no much larger clone lies one nucleotide away. This entry belongs to a study of blood T cell repertoires in COVID-19 (dated by TCRdb to the early 2020s). Context from the whole study: The collaborator samples originated in the United States, Italy and Spain and spanned the acute and convalescent phases of COVID-19. The samples were drawn from the first 160 participants of the ongoing ImmuneRACE study and from some 1,300 subjects provided by 6 global collaborators. The repertoires were released in a freely available public database intended as a resource for research on the immune response to SARS-CoV-2. The dataset comprised deeply sampled blood TCRbeta repertoires from subjects exposed to, actively infected with, or recovered from COVID-19. Sample metadata almost always included a de-identified subject ID, COVID-19 status, age in years and sex. HLA class I and class II types, where available, came from metadata supplied by the sample provider rather than from assay-based typing. The material from the prospective study consisted of cDNA or gDNA derived from T cells, B-cell-depleted T cells, or PBMCs.

What the study reported, not specific to this receptor: How much clinical and demographic metadata was included differed by source and by participant, and the metadata was provided uncurated.

TCRbeta CDR3 regions were amplified from genomic DNA by means of the immunoSEQ Assay, a bias-controlled multiplex PCR. The original pipeline was this. The number of nucleated cells in each sample was estimated by amplification of reference gene primers within the assay. Sequence reads were collapsed and filtered to measure the absolute abundance of every unique TCRbeta CDR3 rearrangement. For each sample, productive Simpson clonality was calculated as the square root of Simpson's diversity index across productive rearrangements. The source is immuneACCESS, and TCRdb retained only in-frame sequences with V and J called. Part of the clones is not carried over; for the studies checked, unresolved V genes explain less than half of this, and the remainder is unexplained. The DNA gave D and trimming, while V, J and clone size come from that table. This sample has under 70,000 clones in its table, and 88% of those were observed once. The ten largest make up less than 55% of the sample.

CDR1 is given as MGHDK and CDR2 as SYGVNS, both from the germline V gene. After removal of 4 bases from V and 2 bases from J, the junction retains 2 bases not matched to a gene. The CDR3 runs 14 amino acids, cysteine and phenylalanine included. Solely the CDR3 DNA is kept, with 42 bases framed from the first base. One collaborating source in Seattle enrolled patients while the patients were actively infected and followed the patients over time throughout the course of disease. Each collaborating institution followed its own protocols to collect whole blood in K2EDTA tubes. For TCRbeta analysis, collaborators shipped samples in one of three forms: frozen whole blood, isolated PBMCs, or DNA extracted from either of those sample types.

The clonotype originates from a woman aged 55-69 years with COVID-19, enrolled during active disease. Sequencing was performed on peripheral blood. The sequence links TRBV25-1 to TRBJ1-5, with TRBD1 identical over 7 junction bases. The DNA sequence reads TGTGCCAGCAGTGCTACAGGGGGCAATCAGCCCCAGCATTTT. It translates to CASSATGGNQPQHF. This CDR3, with the reference TRBV25-1 and TRBJ1-5 proteins standing in past its ends, gives the full variable domain EADIYQTPRYLVIGTGKKITLECSQTMGHDKMYWYQQDPGMELHLIHYSYGVNSTEKGDLSSESTVSRIRTEHFPLTLESARPSHTSQYLCASSATGGNQPQHFGDGTRLSIL.